These T cell receptor beta chains were read from a single sample in a study of T cells after yellow fever vaccination. TCRdb re-analysed the 5' RACE reads in MiXCR, keeping a single row per CDR3 protein. The sample consists of 300,000 to 400,000 distinct CDR3 sequences, roughly 8.7% of them appearing once. The source was PBMCs, collected on the day of the first yellow fever vaccination. The origin of the receptors is a man in his late teens or twenties who received the YFV17D yellow fever vaccine. Both conserved end residues are part of each CDR3. The D gene is left open where the match is weak. Clone size is stated in some rows and not others, as once, few, many or a class when expanded.

abundance	v_gene	j_gene	d_gene	CDR3nt	CDR3aa
many	TRBV5-1	TRBJ2-3	NA	TGCGCCAGCAGCTCCCGTCTAGCAGGGGGCACAGATACGCAGTATTTT	CASSSRLAGGTDTQYF
few	TRBV20-1	TRBJ1-5	NA	TGCAGTGCTAGAGATCCCGGCAGGGGCAATCAGCCCCAGCATTTT	CSARDPGRGNQPQHF
NA	TRBV6-2/TRBV6-3	TRBJ1-2	NA	TGTGCCAGCAGTTACGTTCTGACTCCCAACTATGGCTACACCTTC	CASSYVLTPNYGYTF
NA	TRBV6-2/TRBV6-3	TRBJ1-2	NA	TGTGCCAGCAGTATGACAGATGGCTACACCTTC	CASSMTDGYTF
NA	TRBV20-1	TRBJ1-2	NA	TGCAGTGCTTTAAGACCTAGCGCTAACTATGGCTACACCTTC	CSALRPSANYGYTF
many	TRBV9	TRBJ1-1	NA	TGTGCCAGCAGCGTAGGGGGGGGACCTGAAGCTTTCTTT	CASSVGGGPEAFF
NA	TRBV6-5	TRBJ1-3	TRBD1	TGTGCCAGCAGTTACGGACAGGGCGGTAGAAACACCATATATTTT	CASSYGQGGRNTIYF
NA	TRBV12-3/TRBV12-4	TRBJ2-3	TRBD2	TGTGCCAGCTCCTCCAGCGGGATGCCAGATACGCAGTATTTT	CASSSSGMPDTQYF
many	TRBV5-1	TRBJ1-2	TRBD1	TGCGCCAGCAGCCGGGACAGGGGTTATGGCTACACCTTC	CASSRDRGYGYTF
few	TRBV5-1	TRBJ2-1	NA	TGCGCCAGCAGCGAGCAGGGTGACAATGAGCAGTTCTTC	CASSEQGDNEQFF
many	TRBV5-1	TRBJ1-1	TRBD1	TGCGCCAGCAGCTTGCCGGTGAGGGCGACAGGGGAGGTATCGGACACTGAAGCTTTCTTT	CASSLPVRATGEVSDTEAFF
few	TRBV5-4	TRBJ2-5	TRBD1	TGTGCCAGCAGCGTGTGGGGAGGACAGGGAGGCCTGCAAGAGACCCAGTACTTC	CASSVWGGQGGLQETQYF
few	TRBV5-5	TRBJ1-4	NA	TGTGCCAGCAGCATCGGACGGACCGGAGTTGAAAAACTGTTTTTT	CASSIGRTGVEKLFF
NA	TRBV12-3/TRBV12-4	TRBJ1-4	NA	TGTGCCAGCAGTTTTTCCGGGAGTGATGAAAAACTGTTTTTT	CASSFSGSDEKLFF
NA	TRBV7-9	TRBJ2-2	NA	TGTGCCAGCTCCATAGAGACCGGGGAGCTGTTTTTT	CASSIETGELFF
few	TRBV20-1	TRBJ2-7	NA	TGCAGTGCTCTGCGAATCTTGACGGGAACCTACGAGCAGTACTTC	CSALRILTGTYEQYF